These T cell receptor beta chains were read from a single sample in a study of HIV-infected patients and healthy controls. TCRdb called the 5' RACE reads again in MiXCR, with one record for every CDR3 protein. The table includes around 4,400 distinct CDR3 sequences, around 7.8% detected once. The source was blood, collected before antiretroviral therapy. These receptors were obtained from an adult with HIV infection. CDR3s include the opening cysteine and the closing phenylalanine or tryptophan. D genes are given only for firm matches. Size is stated for part of the rows, as once, few or many counts, or as a class when the clone is expanded.

v_call clone_size d_call cdr3_aa
TRBV7-8 large . CASSLHIAEPPEQFF
TRBV5-8 many . CASSSGVRGQYF
TRBV20-1 . . CSAPLENTGELFF
TRBV5-5 medium-sized TRBD1 CASSLYRGGQPQHF
TRBV14 . TRBD2 CASSQAALAAKYGDTQYF
TRBV12-3/TRBV12-4 many . CASSLSGPTDTQYF
TRBV14 many . CASSQETDTQYF
TRBV27 medium-sized TRBD1 CASSLYTTGGDQPQHF
TRBV13 medium-sized . CASAGEETDGYTF
TRBV6-2/TRBV6-3 few TRBD2 CASRVSGRANTGELFF
TRBV6-4 medium-sized . CASSDSVASYEQFF
TRBV27 medium-sized . CASIVANEQFF
TRBV6-6 medium-sized TRBD1 CASNKRGQGSNQPQHF
TRBV13 medium-sized TRBD2 CASSRFSVPGGTYNEQFF
TRBV20-1 medium-sized . CSARWGEQFF
TRBV19 many . CASRTSGSYNSPLHF
TRBV27 . . CASHRSSYEQYF
TRBV18 many TRBD1 CASSPDRAGANVLTF
TRBV7-2 . . CASSPSPGLLTDTQYF
TRBV29-1 large . CSVLHGRLEAFF
TRBV11-2 . . CASSLVPAYNEQFF
TRBV7-2 . TRBD1 CVSSSRTGQETQYF
TRBV27 few . CASSQVGAGNTDTQYF
TRBV4-2 many TRBD2 CASSQEAGNTGELFF
TRBV7-9 medium-sized . CASSPETDTQYF